This T cell receptor (beta chain) was identified during a study of CXCR3-negative and CXCR3-positive naive CD8 T cells. Every subset of CD8+ T cells was sorted in triplicate at 300,000 cells each. Study findings and constraints: Diversity was high in both naive subsets and much lower in memory cells. Researchers report that CXCR3-positive naive cells carry more hydrophobic TRB CDR3s than CXCR3-negative naive cells.

Through 5' RACE with UMI labels, the TRB cDNA libraries were prepared. TCRdb processed the 5' RACE reads again and assigns one entry to each CDR3 protein, with no DNA. The sample holds fewer than 65,000 distinct CDR3 sequences. In terms of frequency, this clonotype is medium-sized. Its antigen is unknown. The TCR was taken from a human donor in good health. Some clones in this sample may be carry-over from other donors' samples. The material sequenced was naive CXCR3+ CD8+ T cells from blood. Subset in this sample: CD45RO-CCR7+CD27+CD95- naive CD8+ T cells expressing CXCR3 (TNR3+).

The CDR3 protein is CASSPWASQETQYF. J is TRBJ2-5 and V is TRBV14; the D call from TCRdb, TRBD2, cannot be confirmed without DNA. Germline V gene lookup returns CDR1 SGHDN and CDR2 FVKESK. The CDR3 is made up of 14 amino acids. The complete variable domain, with remaining parts taken from reference TRBV14 and TRBJ2-5, reads EAGVTQFPSHSVIEKGQTVTLRCDPISGHDNLYWYRRVMGKEIKFLLHFVKESKQDESGMPNNRFLAERTGGTYSTLKVQPAELEDSGVYFCASSPWASQETQYFGPGTRLLVL.